These 16 T cell receptor beta chains share one sample of origin, sequenced in a study of T cell responses to AZD1222 COVID-19 vaccine (dated by TCRdb to the early 2020s). The sample's time point label, in plain terms: about 28 days (+/-7) after the second vaccine dose. Libraries were built with the immunoSEQ multiplex PCR assay. As stored in TCRdb, this immuneACCESS dataset retains in-frame rearrangements with V and J assigned. A fraction of the clones does not appear; measured against another copy, unresolved V genes explain less than half of the discrepancy, and the remainder lacks a known reason. This sample gives 120,000 to 150,000 clones in total; roughly 91% of them show up just once. Jointly, the top ten make up less than 2% of the sample. The sequences come from peripheral blood, collected 28 days after the second AZD1222 dose. Every receptor here comes from an adult who received the AZD1222 COVID-19 vaccine.

The rearrangement joins TRBV2 to TRBJ2-5; 12 bases are a match to TRBD2. Germline CDR1 reads SNHLY; CDR2 reads FYNNEI. The V and J ends lost 4 bases and 4 bases, in that order; junction bases with no gene match: 4. The CDR3 has 15 amino acids. The CDR3: CASSASSGGAETQYF. The CDR3 DNA reads TGTGCCAGCAGTGCCTCTAGCGGGGGGGCAGAGACCCAGTACTTC.

The chain carries TRBV7-8 and TRBJ1-5; 12 bases map to TRBD1. J gave up 1 base and V 1 base, and 11 bases lay outside the gene matches. The germline V gene encodes CDR1 SGHVS and CDR2 FQNEAQ. The length of the CDR3 is 20 residues. The CDR3 DNA is TGTGCCAGCAGCTTAGGCCCCGGGACAGGGGGCGCAGGAAGCAATCAGCCCCAGCATTTT. Amino acid sequence: CASSLGPGTGGAGSNQPQHF. The full variable domain, rest sourced from reference TRBV7-8 and TRBJ1-5, is GAGVSQSPRYKVAKRGQDVALRCDPISGHVSLFWYQQALGQGPEFLTYFQNEAQLDKSGLPSDRFFAERPEGSVSTLKIQRTQQEDSAVYLCASSLGPGTGGAGSNQPQHFGDGTRLSIL.

The J gene is TRBJ1-1, the V gene TRBV29-1, with 7 positions matching TRBD1. The CDR3 is 13 amino acids. Germline V CDR1 and CDR2: SQVTM, ANQGSEA. The CDR3 here is CSASRQGNTEAFF. Here the CDR3 DNA reads TGCAGTGCGTCCCGACAGGGGAACACTGAAGCTTTCTTT.

V gene TRBV18 combines with J gene TRBJ2-3; 13 bases are a match to TRBD2. Germline lookup yields CDR1 KGHSH and CDR2 LQKENI. J gave up 1 base and V 4 bases, and 5 bases lay outside the gene matches. This CDR3 is 17 amino acids long. As DNA, the CDR3 is TGTGCCAGCTCACTTGCGGGGACTAGCGGGGGCACAGATACGCAGTATTTT. It is translated as CASSLAGTSGGTDTQYF.

The gene calls are TRBV27 and TRBJ2-2; TRBD2 aligns across 8 bases. The CDR3 length is 16 residues. Germline lookup yields CDR1 MNHEY and CDR2 SMNVEV (reference sequence). After removal of 2 bases from V and 4 bases from J, the junction contained 6 bases not matched to a gene. CDR3 nucleotides: TGTGCCAGCAGTTTACTACTAGCGGAGGGCACCGGGGAGCTGTTTTTT. The encoded protein is CASSLLLAEGTGELFF.

The chain uses TRBV3-1 (or the pseudogene TRBV3-2) and TRBJ1-5; D is undetermined. The length of the CDR3 is 12 residues. Looked up from germline, CDR1 is LGHDT and CDR2 is YNNKEL (reference sequence). V was shortened by 5 bases and J by 8 bases, with 10 bases between the two germline ends. The CDR3 spells CASSEGREPQHF. Here the CDR3 DNA reads TGTGCCAGCAGCGAGGGTAGGGAGCCCCAGCATTTT.

This clone was recorded once. The J gene is TRBJ1-4, the V gene TRBV2, with 8 bases lining up with TRBD1. The germline gives CDR1 SNHLY, CDR2 FYNNEI. V trimming: 2 bases; J trimming: 5 bases; junction bases outside the gene matches: 10. CDR3 length: 17 residues. CDR3 residues: CASSERQGPTLNEKLFF. In nucleotides, the CDR3 is TGTGCCAGCAGTGAAAGACAGGGGCCGACCCTAAATGAAAAACTGTTTTTT. Looking up the rest from reference TRBV2 and TRBJ1-4 gives the full variable domain: EPEVTQTPSHQVTQMGQEVILRCVPISNHLYFYWYRQILGQKVEFLVSFYNNEISEKSEIFDDQFSVERPDGSNFTLKIRSTKLEDSAMYFCASSERQGPTLNEKLFFGSGTQLSVL.

The V and J genes are TRBV3-1 (or the pseudogene TRBV3-2) and TRBJ1-3; TRBD1 agrees at 8 bases. The V and J ends lost 4 bases and 6 bases, in that order; junction bases with no gene match: 8. The length of the CDR3 is 15 residues. Germline CDR1 and CDR2: LGHDT and YNNKEL (reference sequence). The CDR3 region has the DNA TGTGCCAGCAGCCCCTTCCCGGGACAGGTAAACACCATATATTTT. Protein product: CASSPFPGQVNTIYF.

The chain uses TRBV27 and TRBJ1-3; 10 nucleotides agree with TRBD1. The CDR3 extends over 14 amino acids. Unmatched junction bases numbered 3, after V lost 6 bases and J lost 4 bases. The germline CDR1 and CDR2 sequences are MNHEY and SMNVEV (reference sequence). The CDR3 spells CASRTGGPGNTIYF. In nucleotides, the CDR3 is TGTGCCAGCAGGACAGGGGGCCCCGGAAACACCATATATTTT.

This clone was picked up a small number of times. The rearrangement uses TRBV9 and TRBJ2-1; D not resolved. Trimming stripped 4 bases from V and 3 bases from J, with 17 bases between. The CDR3 is 16 residues long. Per germline, CDR1 SGDLS and CDR2 YYNGEE. The CDR3 loop reads CASSLVRDNFYNEQFF. CDR3 nucleotides: TGTGCCAGCAGCCTAGTTCGAGACAACTTCTACAATGAGCAGTTCTTC.

The J gene is TRBJ2-2, the V gene TRBV5-1; weak D call: TRBD2 (5 bases). V lost 4 bases to trimming and J lost 5 bases, with 12 bases between them. Germline assignment: CDR1 SGHRS and CDR2 YFSETQ. The CDR3 has 14 residues. CDR3 coding DNA: TGCGCCAGCAGCCCGGGGAGTGGAACCGGGGAGCTGTTTTTT. This sequence encodes CASSPGSGTGELFF.

Details on this clone: The junction does not match germline at one end; this may be a read error. This sample includes further DNA sequences coding for the same CDR3. V gene TRBV7-9 combines with J gene TRBJ1-2; D is unclear. CDR1 SEHNR and CDR2 FQNEAQ come from the germline V gene (reference sequence). The CDR3 sequence is 11 residues long. Written as DNA, the CDR3 is TGTGCCAGCAGCCTAGCTGGGGGCTACACCTTC. It codes for CASSLAGGYTF.

The chain couples TRBV5-1 to TRBJ2-1; 8 bases fit TRBD1. CDR3 size: 15 residues. V gave up 0 bases and J gave up 5 bases; unmatched junction bases: 4. Per the germline V gene, CDR1 is SGHRS and CDR2 is YFSETQ. CDR3 sequence reads: CASSLARDRHNEQFF. CDR3 coding DNA: TGCGCCAGCAGCTTGGCTAGGGACAGGCACAATGAGCAGTTCTTC. The full variable domain, rest sourced from reference TRBV5-1 and TRBJ2-1, is KAGVTQTPRYLIKTRGQQVTLSCSPISGHRSVSWYQQTPGQGLQFLFEYFSETQRNKGNFPGRFSGRQFSNSRSEMNVSTLELGDSALYLCASSLARDRHNEQFFGPGTRLTVL.

This chain links TRBV14 with TRBJ1-1, with a tentative D call TRBD1 (5 bases). V was trimmed by 0 bases and J by 11 bases, leaving 16 bases between them. Germline assignment: CDR1 SGHDN and CDR2 FVKESK. This CDR3 is 14 amino acids long. Here the CDR3 reads CASSQDRIWGGAFF. The CDR3 DNA reads TGTGCCAGCAGCCAAGATCGGATTTGGGGCGGGGCTTTCTTT.

This sequence joins TRBV7-9 and TRBJ2-7; 7 nucleotides line up with TRBD2. The CDR3 consists of 17 residues. Germline lookup yields CDR1 SEHNR and CDR2 FQNEAQ (reference sequence). V lost 4 bases to trimming and J lost 2 bases; unmatched junction nucleotides: 14. This CDR3 is CASSSPRREKSPYEQYF. For the CDR3, the DNA is TGTGCCAGCAGCTCACCTCGGCGGGAGAAGTCCCCCTACGAGCAGTACTTC.

The rearrangement links TRBV10-3 to TRBJ1-3; D call uncertain. The length of the CDR3 is 14 residues. Germline loops: CDR1 ENHRY, CDR2 SYGVKD. With 3 bases removed from V and 0 bases from J, the gap between germline ends came to 6 bases. CDR3 residues: CAISDWDSGNTIYF. The CDR3 DNA reads TGTGCCATCAGTGATTGGGACTCTGGAAACACCATATATTTT.